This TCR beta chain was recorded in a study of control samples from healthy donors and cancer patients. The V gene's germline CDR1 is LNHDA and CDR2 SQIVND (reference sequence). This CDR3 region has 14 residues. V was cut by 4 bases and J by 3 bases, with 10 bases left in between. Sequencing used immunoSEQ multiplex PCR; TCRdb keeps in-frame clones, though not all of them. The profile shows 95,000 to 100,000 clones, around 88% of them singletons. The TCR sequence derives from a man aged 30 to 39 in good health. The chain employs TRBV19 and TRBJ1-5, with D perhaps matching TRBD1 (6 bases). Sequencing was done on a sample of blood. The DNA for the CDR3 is TGTGCCAGTAGTACCGACAGGACCAATCAGCCCCAGCATTTT. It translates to CASSTDRTNQPQHF.